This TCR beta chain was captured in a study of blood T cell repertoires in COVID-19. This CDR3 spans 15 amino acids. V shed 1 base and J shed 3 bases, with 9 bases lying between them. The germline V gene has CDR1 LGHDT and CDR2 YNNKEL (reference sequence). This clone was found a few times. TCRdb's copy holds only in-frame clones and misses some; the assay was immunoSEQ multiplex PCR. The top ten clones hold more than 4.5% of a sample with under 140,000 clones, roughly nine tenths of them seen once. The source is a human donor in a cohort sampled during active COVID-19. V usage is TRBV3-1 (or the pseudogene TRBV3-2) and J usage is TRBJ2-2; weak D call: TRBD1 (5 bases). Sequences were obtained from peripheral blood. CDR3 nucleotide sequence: TGTGCCAGCAGCCAAGTCCTGGGGCACACCGGGGAGCTGTTTTTT. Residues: CASSQVLGHTGELFF.